This TCR beta chain appears in the sequencing data of a study of blood T cell repertoires in COVID-19. Turning to the study itself: Acute-phase and convalescent COVID-19 samples originated in the United States, Italy and Spain. T cells, B-cell-depleted T cells, or PBMCs supplied cDNA or gDNA.

Germline CDR1 reads KGHDR; CDR2 reads SFDVKD. This CDR3 has 15 amino acids. V was clipped by 3 bases and J by 2 bases, with 11 bases between them. Original data processing: From reference gene primer amplification, estimates of nucleated cell counts were derived. This table comes from immunoSEQ multiplex PCR, and its TCRdb copy is limited to in-frame clones, with some not included. That table is the source of V, J and clone size, and D and trimming were worked out from the DNA. The table has about 440,000 clones, around 89% seen once. The genes are TRBV24-1 and TRBJ2-3, with a possible D match to TRBD2 (6 bases). This TCR was sampled from a woman in her 30s with acute or convalescent COVID-19. The sample consisted of peripheral blood. CDR3 in DNA: TGTGCCACCAGTGATCCCGGGACTCTCACAGATACGCAGTATTTT. Its protein is CATSDPGTLTDTQYF.